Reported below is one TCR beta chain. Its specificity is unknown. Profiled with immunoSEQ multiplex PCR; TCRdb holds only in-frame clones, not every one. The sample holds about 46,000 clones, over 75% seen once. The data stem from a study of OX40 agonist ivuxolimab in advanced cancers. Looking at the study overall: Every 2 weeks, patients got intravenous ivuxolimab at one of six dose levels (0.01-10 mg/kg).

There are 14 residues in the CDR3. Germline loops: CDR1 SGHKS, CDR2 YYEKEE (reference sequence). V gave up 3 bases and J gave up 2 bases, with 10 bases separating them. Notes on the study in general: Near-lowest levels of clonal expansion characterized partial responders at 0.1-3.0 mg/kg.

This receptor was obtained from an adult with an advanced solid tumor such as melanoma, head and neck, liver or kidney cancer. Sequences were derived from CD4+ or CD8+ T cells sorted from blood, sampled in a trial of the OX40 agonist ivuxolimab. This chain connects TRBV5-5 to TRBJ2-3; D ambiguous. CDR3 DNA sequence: TGTGCCAGCAGCTCGGACCGGACCACAGATACGCAGTATTTT. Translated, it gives CASSSDRTTDTQYF.